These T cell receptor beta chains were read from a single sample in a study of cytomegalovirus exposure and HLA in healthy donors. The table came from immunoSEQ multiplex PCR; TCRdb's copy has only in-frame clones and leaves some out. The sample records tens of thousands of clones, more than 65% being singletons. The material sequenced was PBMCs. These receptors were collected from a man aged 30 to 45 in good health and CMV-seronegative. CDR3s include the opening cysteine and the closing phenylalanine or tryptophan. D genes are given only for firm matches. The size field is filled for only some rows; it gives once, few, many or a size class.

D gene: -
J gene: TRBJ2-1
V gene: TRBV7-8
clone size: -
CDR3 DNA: TGTGCCAGCAGCACAGGAGACAATGAGCAGTTCTTC
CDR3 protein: CASSTGDNEQFF

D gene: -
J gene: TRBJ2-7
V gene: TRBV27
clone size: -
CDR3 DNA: TGTGCCAGCAGTCGAACAGGGCTCTACTACGAGCAGTACTTC
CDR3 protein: CASSRTGLYYEQYF

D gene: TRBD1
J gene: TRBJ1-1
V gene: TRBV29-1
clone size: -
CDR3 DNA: TGCAGCGTGGGACAGGTGAACACTGAAGCTTTCTTT
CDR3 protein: CSVGQVNTEAFF

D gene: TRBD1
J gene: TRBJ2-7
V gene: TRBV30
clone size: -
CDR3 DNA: TGTGCCAGCCGGGACAGGGGTTTATACTACGAGCAGTACTTC
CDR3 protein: CASRDRGLYYEQYF

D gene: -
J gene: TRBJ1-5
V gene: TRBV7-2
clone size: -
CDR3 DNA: TGTGCCAGCAGCAAGAAGGGAGGATATAGCAATCAGCCCCAGCATTTT
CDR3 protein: CASSKKGGYSNQPQHF

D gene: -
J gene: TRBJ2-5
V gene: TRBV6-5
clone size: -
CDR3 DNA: TGTGCCAGCAGTTACGGAGTAGCGGCAAGGCAGTACTTC
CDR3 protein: CASSYGVAARQYF

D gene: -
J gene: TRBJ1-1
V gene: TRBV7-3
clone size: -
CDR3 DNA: TGTGCCAGCAGCATCACAGTGAACACTGAAGCTTTCTTT
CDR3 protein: CASSITVNTEAFF

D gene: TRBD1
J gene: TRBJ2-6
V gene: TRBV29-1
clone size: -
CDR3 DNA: TGCAGCGTCACCGACAGGGGGCTTACTGGGGCCAACGTCCTGACTTTC
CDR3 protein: CSVTDRGLTGANVLTF

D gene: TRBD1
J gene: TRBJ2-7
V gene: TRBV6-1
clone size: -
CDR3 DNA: TGTGCCAGCAGTAAAACGGGACAGTTGTCCTACGAGCAGTACTTC
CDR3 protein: CASSKTGQLSYEQYF

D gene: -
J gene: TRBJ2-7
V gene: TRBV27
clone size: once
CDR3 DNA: TGTGCCAGCAGTTTATGGGGGGACTCCTACGAGCAGTACTTC
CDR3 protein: CASSLWGDSYEQYF

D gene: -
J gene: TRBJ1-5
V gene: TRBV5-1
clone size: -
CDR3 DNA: TGCGCCAGCAGCCTTGGAGGGGCTGGCAATCAGCCCCAGCATTTT
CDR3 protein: CASSLGGAGNQPQHF

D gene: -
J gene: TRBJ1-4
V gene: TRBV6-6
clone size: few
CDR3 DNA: TGTGCCAGCAGCCCGGCAGGGTCAACTAATGAAAAACTGTTTTTT
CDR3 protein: CASSPAGSTNEKLFF

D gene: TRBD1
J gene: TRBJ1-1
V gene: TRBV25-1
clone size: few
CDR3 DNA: TGTGCCAGCAGTGACCACCGGGACAGCACTGAAGCTTTCTTT
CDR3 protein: CASSDHRDSTEAFF

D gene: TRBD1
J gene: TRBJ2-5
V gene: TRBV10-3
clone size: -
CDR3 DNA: TGTGCCATCCACGTGGACAGGGGGCCCCAAGAGACCCAGTACTTC
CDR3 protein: CAIHVDRGPQETQYF

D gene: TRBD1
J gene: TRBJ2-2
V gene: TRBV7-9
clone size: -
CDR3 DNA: TGTGCCAGCAGCCCGACAGGGTTGAGGGCCGGGGAGCTGTTTTTT
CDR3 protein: CASSPTGLRAGELFF

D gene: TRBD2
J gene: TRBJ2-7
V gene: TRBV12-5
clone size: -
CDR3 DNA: TGTGCTAGTGGTTTGGTATTTTGGGGGGGGGTCTCCGGGAACGAGCAGTACTTC
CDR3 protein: CASGLVFWGGVSGNEQYF

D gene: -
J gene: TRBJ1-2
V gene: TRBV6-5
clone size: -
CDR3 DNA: TGTGCCAGCAGTGAACACCCTAACTATGGCTACACCTTC
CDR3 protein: CASSEHPNYGYTF

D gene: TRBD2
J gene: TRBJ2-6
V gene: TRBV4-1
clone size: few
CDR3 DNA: TGCGCCAGCAGCCAAGATGGGGGGGCTGGGGCCAACGTCCTGACTTTC
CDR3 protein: CASSQDGGAGANVLTF

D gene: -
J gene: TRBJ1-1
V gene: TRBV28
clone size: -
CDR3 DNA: TGTGCCAGCCAACCGACAGTATCCTCCACTGAAGCTTTCTTT
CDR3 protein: CASQPTVSSTEAFF

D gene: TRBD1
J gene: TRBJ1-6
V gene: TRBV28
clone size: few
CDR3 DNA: TGTGCCAGCAGTTTGCCCAACCAGGGGGCGAGAAATTCACCCCTCCACTTT
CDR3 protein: CASSLPNQGARNSPLHF

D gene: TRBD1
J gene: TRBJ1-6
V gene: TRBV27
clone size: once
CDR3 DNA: TGTGCCAGCAGTTTCGGACAGGGCAATAATTCACCCCTCCACTTT
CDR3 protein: CASSFGQGNNSPLHF

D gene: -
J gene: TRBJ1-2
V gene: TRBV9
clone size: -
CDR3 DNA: TGTGCCAGCAGCGTGGAGGGGTACTATGGCTACACCTTC
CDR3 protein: CASSVEGYYGYTF

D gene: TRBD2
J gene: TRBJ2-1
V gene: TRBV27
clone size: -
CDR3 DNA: TGTGCCAGCAGTTCCGCAAGCCTAACGAGCGGGGGGGTTAATGAGCAGTTCTTC
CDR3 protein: CASSSASLTSGGVNEQFF

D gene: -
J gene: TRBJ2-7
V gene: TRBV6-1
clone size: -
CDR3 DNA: TGTGCCAGCAGTGAACAGGGGGGATTGGGCGAGCAGTACTTC
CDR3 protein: CASSEQGGLGEQYF

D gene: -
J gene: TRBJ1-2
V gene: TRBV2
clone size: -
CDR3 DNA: TGTGCCAGCAGTGAACAGGCAGCTCCAGCCAACAACTATGGCTACACCTTC
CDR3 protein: CASSEQAAPANNYGYTF

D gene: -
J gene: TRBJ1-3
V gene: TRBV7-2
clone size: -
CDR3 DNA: TGTGCCAGCAGCTTAGCGCAGAGGTCTCGGGGAAACACCATATATTTT
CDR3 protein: CASSLAQRSRGNTIYF

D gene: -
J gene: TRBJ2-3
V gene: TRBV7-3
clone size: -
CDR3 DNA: TGTGCCAGCAGCGCCGGGAGCACAGATACGCAGTATTTT
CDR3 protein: CASSAGSTDTQYF

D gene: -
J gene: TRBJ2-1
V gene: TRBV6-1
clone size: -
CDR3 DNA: TGTGCCAGCAGTGTTCTAAGTGAGCAGTTCTTC
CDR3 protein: CASSVLSEQFF

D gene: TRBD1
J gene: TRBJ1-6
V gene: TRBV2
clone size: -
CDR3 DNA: TGTGCCAGCAGCGGACAGGGTGGAGAATCACCCCTCCACTTT
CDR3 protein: CASSGQGGESPLHF

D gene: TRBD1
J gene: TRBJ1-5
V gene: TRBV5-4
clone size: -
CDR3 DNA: TGTGCCAGCAGCGCGACCCCCGACAGGGTTAACAATCAGCCCCAGCATTTT
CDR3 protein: CASSATPDRVNNQPQHF

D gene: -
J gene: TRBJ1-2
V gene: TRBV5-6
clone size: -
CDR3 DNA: TGTGCCAGCACCCGAGCCGGGTATGGCTACACCTTC
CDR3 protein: CASTRAGYGYTF

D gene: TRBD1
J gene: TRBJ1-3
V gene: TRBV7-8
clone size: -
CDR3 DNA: TGTGCCAGCAGTCGAACCGGGACAGCCTCTGGAAACACCATATATTTT
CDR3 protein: CASSRTGTASGNTIYF

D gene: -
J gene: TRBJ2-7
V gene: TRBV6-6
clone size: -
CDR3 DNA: TGTGCCAGCAGTTACTCCTTGGGGGGATCCTACGAGCAGTACTTC
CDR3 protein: CASSYSLGGSYEQYF

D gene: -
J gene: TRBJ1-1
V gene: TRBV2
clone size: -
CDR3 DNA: TGTGCCAGCTGGGGGTTCGGGGGTGAAGCTTTCTTT
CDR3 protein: CASWGFGGEAFF

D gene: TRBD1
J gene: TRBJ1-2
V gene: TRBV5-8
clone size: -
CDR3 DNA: TGTGCCAGCAGCCCAGGACAGGGTGGCTATGGCTACACCTTC
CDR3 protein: CASSPGQGGYGYTF

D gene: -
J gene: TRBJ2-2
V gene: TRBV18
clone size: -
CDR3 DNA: TGTGCCAGCTCACCACCAAGTCTCGGTATCGCGAACACCGGGGAGCTGTTTTTT
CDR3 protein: CASSPPSLGIANTGELFF

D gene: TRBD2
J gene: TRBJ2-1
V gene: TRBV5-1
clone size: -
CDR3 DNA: TGCGCCAGCAGCTTGGCCGCTAGCGGGGGCACTGAGCAGTTCTTC
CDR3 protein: CASSLAASGGTEQFF

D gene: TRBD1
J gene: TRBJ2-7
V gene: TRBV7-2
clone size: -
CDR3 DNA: TGTGCCAGCAGCTTGAGGGGGCACGAGCAGTACTTC
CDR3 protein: CASSLRGHEQYF

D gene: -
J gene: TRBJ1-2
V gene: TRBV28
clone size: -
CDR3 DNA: TGTGCCAGCAGTCCGAGAGCTAACTATGGCTACACCTTC
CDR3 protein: CASSPRANYGYTF

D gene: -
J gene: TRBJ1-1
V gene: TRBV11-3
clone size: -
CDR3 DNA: TGTGCCAGCAGCTTAGACGGTCTGAACACTGAAGCTTTCTTT
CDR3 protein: CASSLDGLNTEAFF

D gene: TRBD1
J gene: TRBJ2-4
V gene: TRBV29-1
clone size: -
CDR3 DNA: TGCAGCGTTGTCAGGGGGCTCACGGGAAACATTCAGTACTTC
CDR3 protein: CSVVRGLTGNIQYF

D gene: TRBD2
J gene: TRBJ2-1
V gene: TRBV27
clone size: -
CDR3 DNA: TGTGCCAGCAGTTTAAGCGGGGGCAATGAGCAGTTCTTC
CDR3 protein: CASSLSGGNEQFF

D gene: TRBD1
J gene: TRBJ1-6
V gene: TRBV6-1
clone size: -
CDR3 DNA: TGTGCCAGCAGTTTGGACAGGGGTAGCAATTCACCCCTCCACTTT
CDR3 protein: CASSLDRGSNSPLHF

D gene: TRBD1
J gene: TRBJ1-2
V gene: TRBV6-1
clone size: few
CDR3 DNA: TGTGCCAGCAGCCGCCAGACAGGGGAGATCTATGGCTACACCTTC
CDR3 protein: CASSRQTGEIYGYTF

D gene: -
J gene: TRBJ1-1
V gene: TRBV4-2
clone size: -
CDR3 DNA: TGTGCCAGCAGCCGCCCCGGGGGGCCGAACACTGAAGCTTTCTTT
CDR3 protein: CASSRPGGPNTEAFF

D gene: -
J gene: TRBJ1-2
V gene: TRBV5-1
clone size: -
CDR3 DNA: TGCGCCAGCAGACCCCTGGCTTCCACTAACTATGGCTACACCTTC
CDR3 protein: CASRPLASTNYGYTF

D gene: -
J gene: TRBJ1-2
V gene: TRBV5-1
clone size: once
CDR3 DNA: TGCGCCAGCAGCTTGGGTCAGGTGGCGGGTGGCTACACCTTC
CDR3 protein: CASSLGQVAGGYTF

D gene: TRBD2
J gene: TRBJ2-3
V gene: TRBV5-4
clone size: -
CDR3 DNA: TGTGCCAGCAGCCGATATCTAGCGGGAGTCGGCACAGATACGCAGTATTTT
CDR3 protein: CASSRYLAGVGTDTQYF

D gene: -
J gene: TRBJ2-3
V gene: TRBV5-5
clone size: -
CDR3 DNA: TGTGCCAGCAGCTTGACTAGTCCAGATACGCAGTATTTT
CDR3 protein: CASSLTSPDTQYF

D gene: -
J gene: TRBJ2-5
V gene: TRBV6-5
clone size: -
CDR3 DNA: TGTGCCAGCAGTCCCGCCTCGGGAGTGCGGACCCAGTACTTC
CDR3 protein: CASSPASGVRTQYF

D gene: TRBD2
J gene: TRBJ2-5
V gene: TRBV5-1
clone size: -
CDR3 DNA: TGCGCCAGCACCGGGGGGGAGTACCAACAAGAGACCCAGTACTTC
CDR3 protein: CASTGGEYQQETQYF

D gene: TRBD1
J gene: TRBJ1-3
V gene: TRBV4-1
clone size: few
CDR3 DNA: TGCGCCAGCAGCGCTTGGACAGGGAAAGGTGGAAACACCATATATTTT
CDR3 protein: CASSAWTGKGGNTIYF

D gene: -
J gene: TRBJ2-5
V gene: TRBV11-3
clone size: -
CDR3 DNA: TGTGCCAGCAGCCAAACGGGAAAGGAGACCCAGTACTTC
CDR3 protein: CASSQTGKETQYF